This entry lists 22 T cell receptor beta chains sequenced from one sample in a study of blood T cell repertoires in COVID-19. TCRdb's copy holds only in-frame clones and misses some; the assay was immunoSEQ multiplex PCR. The sample shows over 250,000 clones, 80% to 90% of them seen only once. Sample: peripheral blood. Every receptor here comes from a woman aged 50 to 60 with acute or convalescent COVID-19.

CDR3 amino acids: CASSLLAGAYEQYF. The CDR3 coding sequence is TGTGCCAGCAGCTTATTGGCTGGGGCGTACGAGCAGTACTTC. V gene TRBV7-3 combines with J gene TRBJ2-7; perhaps TRBD1 as D (5 bases). CDR3 length equals 14 residues. In germline, CDR1 is SGHTA, CDR2 FQGTGA. Trimming removed 2 bases from V and 4 bases from J, with 12 bases in between. Full variable domain (remainder filled in from reference TRBV7-3 and TRBJ2-7): GAGVSQTPSNKVTEKGKYVELRCDPISGHTALYWYRQSLGQGPEFLIYFQGTGAADDSGLPNDRFFAVRPEGSVSTLKIQRTERGDSAVYLCASSLLAGAYEQYFGPGTRLTVT.

The chain carries TRBV2 and TRBJ2-7, with 13 bases matching TRBD2. The J segment lost 5 bases and the V segment lost 4 bases, leaving 11 bases of the junction unmatched. The CDR3 contains 17 residues. The germline gives CDR1 SNHLY, CDR2 FYNNEI. CDR3 sequence: CASSGPGLAGKGDEQYF. The DNA of the CDR3 is TGTGCCAGCAGTGGTCCGGGACTAGCGGGAAAAGGAGACGAGCAGTACTTC.

The V call is TRBV7-3, the J call TRBJ1-1, with D tentatively TRBD1 (6 bases). V shed 4 bases and J shed 1 base, with 13 bases lying between them. Germline V gives CDR1 SGHTA, CDR2 FQGTGA. The CDR3 spans 15 residues. CDR3 DNA: TGTGCCAGCAGCTCCTCCGGGACATCGAACACTGAAGCTTTCTTT. It translates to CASSSSGTSNTEAFF.

The V and J genes are TRBV7-3 and TRBJ2-5, with 9 bases lining up with TRBD2. Looked up from germline, CDR1 is SGHTA and CDR2 is FQGTGA. The CDR3 sequence is 16 residues long. V shed 0 bases and J 5 bases; nucleotides not matched to a gene: 7. Here the CDR3 DNA reads TGTGCCAGCAGCTTAACTAGCGGGAGTTTGAGGGAGACCCAGTACTTC. Its translation is CASSLTSGSLRETQYF.

The gene calls are TRBV9 and TRBJ1-6; possible D gene TRBD1, 6 bases. Germline values: CDR1 SGDLS, CDR2 YYNGEE. V was clipped by 3 bases and J by 9 bases, with 16 bases between them. CDR3 size: 15 residues. The CDR3 nucleotides read TGTGCCAGCAGCGCCTCCGGGGGGCAGGGTTCACCCCTCCACTTT. This gives the protein CASSASGGQGSPLHF. The whole variable domain, filled in from reference TRBV9 and TRBJ1-6, reads DSGVTQTPKHLITATGQRVTLRCSPRSGDLSVYWYQQSLDQGLQFLIQYYNGEERAKGNILERFSAQQFPDLHSELNLSSLELGDSALYFCASSASGGQGSPLHFGNGTRLTVT.

The chain joins TRBV28 to TRBJ2-3; TRBD2 might be the D (6 bases). Germline CDR1 MDHEN, CDR2 SYDVKM. The CDR3 extends over 16 amino acids. V was clipped by 1 base and J by 2 bases, with 13 bases between them. The chain's CDR3 is CASSLFGGVYTDTQYF. The DNA for the CDR3 is TGTGCCAGCAGTTTATTCGGCGGGGTGTACACAGATACGCAGTATTTT.

This clone has just a few counts. This chain links TRBV24-1 with TRBJ2-1; 11 nucleotides align to TRBD1. Germline loops: CDR1 KGHDR, CDR2 SFDVKD. The CDR3 is made up of 16 amino acids. The trim removed 3 bases at V and 3 bases at J, leaving 3 bases unmatched. The CDR3 region is CATSDPGTGGYNEQFF. CDR3 coding DNA: TGTGCCACCAGTGATCCCGGGACAGGGGGCTACAATGAGCAGTTCTTC.

The chain joins TRBV30 to TRBJ1-1; no firm D call. The CDR3 covers 10 residues. The V gene lost 4 bases and the J gene lost 8 bases, with 8 bases spanning the gap. In germline, CDR1 is GTSNPN, CDR2 SVGIG (reference sequence). The CDR3 here is CAWTRREAFF. CDR3 DNA sequence: TGTGCCTGGACAAGGAGGGAAGCTTTCTTT.

V and J are TRBV28 and TRBJ1-4; D unclear. Germline V gene data show CDR1 as MDHEN and CDR2 as SYDVKM. This CDR3 contains 12 residues. V was trimmed by 6 bases and J by 7 bases, leaving 9 bases between them. The CDR3 bases are TGTGCCAGCAGCCAGGCGGGTGAAAAACTGTTTTTT. Protein: CASSQAGEKLFF.

The chain joins TRBV7-9 to TRBJ1-3, with 10 bases lining up with TRBD1. CDR1 is SEHNR, CDR2 FQNEAQ, per germline (reference sequence). V lost 3 bases, J lost 7 bases, and 3 bases stayed unmatched. The CDR3 is 14 amino acids. CDR3 amino acids: CASSFDRGLNTIYF. CDR3 coding DNA: TGTGCCAGCAGCTTCGACAGGGGGCTGAACACCATATATTTT.

This clone was seen once. The CDR3 coding sequence is TGTGCCAGCAGCTTAATTGGAGGGGACAATGAGCAGTTCTTC. Residues: CASSLIGGDNEQFF. The rearrangement links TRBV7-2 to TRBJ2-1; possible D gene TRBD2, 6 bases. V was shortened by 2 bases and J by 5 bases, with 10 bases between the two germline ends. The V gene's germline CDR1 is SGHTA and CDR2 FQGNSA. This CDR3 has 14 residues.

The chain links TRBV28 to TRBJ1-4, with D possibly matching TRBD1 (5 bases). V lost 2 bases and J lost 4, with 11 bases in between. The germline V gene has CDR1 MDHEN and CDR2 SYDVKM. The CDR3 runs to 15 residues. The DNA for the CDR3 is TGTGCCAGCAGTTTAACTGGGGCTGATAATGAAAAACTGTTTTTT. Translation: CASSLTGADNEKLFF.

This chain connects TRBV7-2 to TRBJ1-1, with D tentatively TRBD1 (6 bases). The CDR3 has 16 residues. Germline-derived CDR1 and CDR2 are SGHTA and FQGNSA. V lost 3 bases, J lost 1 base, and 15 bases lay in between. CDR3 in DNA: TGTGCCAGCAGCTTCCAGGGTGGACAGCCGAACACTGAAGCTTTCTTT. Protein product: CASSFQGGQPNTEAFF.

The chain links TRBV3-1 (or the pseudogene TRBV3-2) to TRBJ1-4; D gene uncertain. The ends were cut back, 1 base at V and 7 bases at J, with 10 bases in the middle. The germline V gene has CDR1 LGHDT and CDR2 YNNKEL (reference sequence). This CDR3 contains 14 residues. The CDR3 loop is CASSQAGLGEKLFF. The CDR3 region has the DNA TGTGCCAGCAGCCAAGCGGGTCTCGGTGAAAAACTGTTTTTT.

The CDR3 loop reads CSVGAWGHRNQPQHF. Here the CDR3 DNA reads TGCAGCGTTGGGGCTTGGGGGCACCGCAATCAGCCCCAGCATTTT. The genes are TRBV29-1 and TRBJ1-5, with D tentatively TRBD1 (6 bases). Germline values: CDR1 SQVTM, CDR2 ANQGSEA. Trimming pared 4 bases from V and 2 bases from J, leaving 15 bases between. CDR3 length equals 15 residues.

The chain uses TRBV5-1 and TRBJ2-7, with D perhaps matching TRBD1 (5 bases). Germline V gene data show CDR1 as SGHRS and CDR2 as YFSETQ. The CDR3 is 13 amino acids. Trimming cost V 1 base and J 3 bases, with 8 bases left between them. CDR3 nucleotide sequence: TGCGCCAGCAGCTTGTATCAGGGCTACGAGCAGTACTTC. Residues: CASSLYQGYEQYF.

This sequence joins TRBV6-5 and TRBJ2-2; no reliable D call. The CDR3 extends over 13 amino acids. Germline lookup yields CDR1 MNHEY and CDR2 SVGAGI. Trimming took 2 bases from V and 4 from J, leaving 5 bases between them. The CDR3 nucleotides read TGTGCCAGCAGTTACATTAGCACCGGGGAGCTGTTTTTT. This translates into CASSYISTGELFF.

J is TRBJ2-1 and V is TRBV19; 8 bases fit TRBD2. This CDR3 comprises 14 residues. Germline-derived CDR1 and CDR2 are LNHDA and SQIVND (reference sequence). V shed 3 bases, J shed 10 bases, and the junction held 8 bases outside the gene matches. The CDR3 nucleotides are TGTGCCAGTAGTATTAGCGGGGCCCCAACAGAGCAGTTCTTC. Translation gives CASSISGAPTEQFF.

The chain has TRBV9 and TRBJ2-7; D unresolved. The germline V gene has CDR1 SGDLS and CDR2 YYNGEE. The ends were cut back, 0 bases at V and 1 base at J, with 5 bases in the middle. CDR3 size: 13 residues. The CDR3 coding sequence is TGTGCCAGCAGCGTAGACATGTCCTACGAGCAGTACTTC. Encoded protein: CASSVDMSYEQYF.

As DNA, the CDR3 is TGTGCCAGCAGCTCCCCGACAGGTTACAATGAGCAGTTCTTC. Protein: CASSSPTGYNEQFF. The V and J genes are TRBV28 and TRBJ2-1; a weak D match, TRBD1 (6 bases). Germline V gene sequence: CDR1 MDHEN, CDR2 SYDVKM. V was cut by 6 bases and J by 4 bases, with 13 bases left in between. CDR3 size: 14 residues.

The chain couples TRBV2 to TRBJ2-1, with 8 bases fitting TRBD2. Losses at the gene ends were 6 bases for V and 4 bases for J; bases not matched to a gene: 8. Germline lookup yields CDR1 SNHLY and CDR2 FYNNEI. The CDR3 sequence is 15 residues long. The CDR3 loop reads CASRGFGRGYNEQFF. The CDR3 nucleotides read TGTGCCAGCAGGGGTTTCGGGAGGGGGTACAATGAGCAGTTCTTC.

A word on this clone: At the DNA level, this CDR3 is encoded by other sequences in the same sample as well. The J gene is TRBJ1-4, the V gene TRBV5-1, with 11 bases matching TRBD1. The CDR3 consists of 15 residues. J gave up 7 bases and V 0 bases, and 2 bases lay outside the gene matches. The germline V gene encodes CDR1 SGHRS and CDR2 YFSETQ. The CDR3 nucleotides are TGCGCCAGCAGCTTGGCCGGGACAGGGGGTGAAAAACTGTTTTTT. Residues: CASSLAGTGGEKLFF. The whole variable domain, filled in from reference TRBV5-1 and TRBJ1-4, reads KAGVTQTPRYLIKTRGQQVTLSCSPISGHRSVSWYQQTPGQGLQFLFEYFSETQRNKGNFPGRFSGRQFSNSRSEMNVSTLELGDSALYLCASSLAGTGGEKLFFGSGTQLSVL.